The clone carrying this T cell receptor beta chain was found a few times. Antigen specificity is unknown. These data belong to a study of T cell repertoires in cytomegalovirus infection. TCRdb used MiXCR to reprocess the reads, holding one entry per CDR3 protein. The table has 45,000 to 65,000 distinct CDR3 sequences, 15% to 20% seen once; the top ten hold around four fifths. Whole-study results and caveats: Identification of carriers of CMV plus the relevant HLA was achieved through cumulative public TCR beta family frequency. It was HLA-C-restricted CMV-specific TCR beta clonotypes that dominated the response ex vivo.

This sample comprised CD8+ T cells from cultured PBMCs, obtained from culture after CMV antigen stimulation. This clonotype originated in a human donor in good health (CMV status not recorded). Some clones in this sample may be carry-over from other donors' samples.

The CDR3, as DNA: TGTGCCAGCAGTCCCCGGGGGCGGGGCTACGAGCAGTACTTC. Translated, it gives CASSPRGRGYEQYF. The J gene is TRBJ2-7, the V gene TRBV27, with D possibly being TRBD1 or TRBD2 (6 bases each). Germline V gene lookup returns CDR1 MNHEY and CDR2 SMNVEV (reference sequence). Trimming pared 5 bases from V and 3 bases from J, leaving 14 bases between. CDR3 length: 14 amino acids.